The 9 T cell receptor beta chains listed next were all sequenced from one sample in a study of cytomegalovirus exposure and HLA in healthy donors. Primers for the PCR totalled 60 Vbeta and 13 Jbeta. Assay: immunoSEQ multiplex PCR; the TCRdb copy retains only in-frame clones and omits some. This sample has some 110,000 clones, with 77% found just once. Specimen: PBMCs. These receptors were obtained from a man aged 50 to 60 in good health and CMV-seropositive.

The rearrangement uses TRBV4-1 and TRBJ2-1, with a possible D match to TRBD2 (5 bases). The V and J ends lost 0 bases and 4 bases respectively, with 16 bases between them. CDR3 length: 17 residues. The germline V gene encodes CDR1 MGHRA and CDR2 YSYEKL. CDR3 coding DNA: TGCGCCAGCAGCCAAGAGCGAGCGGAAGTGTTATACAATGAGCAGTTCTTC. It codes for CASSQERAEVLYNEQFF.

The chain combines TRBV4-1 with TRBJ2-1; D perhaps matches TRBD1 (5 bases). Between the trimmed V and J ends, which lost 3 bases and 3 bases, there was a span of 18 bases. Germline assignment: CDR1 MGHRA and CDR2 YSYEKL. The CDR3 totals 17 residues. CDR3 DNA sequence: TGCGCCAGCAGCCATTCTCTGGGGCAGAAGTTCTACAATGAGCAGTTCTTC. The encoded protein is CASSHSLGQKFYNEQFF.

This clone was recorded only once. The chain combines TRBV10-3 with TRBJ1-3, with a tentative D call TRBD1 (5 bases). CDR3 length: 14 amino acids. CDR1 and CDR2 from the germline V gene are ENHRY and SYGVKD. V was shortened by 5 bases and J by 0 bases, with 8 bases between the two germline ends. DNA of the CDR3: TGTGCCATCAGTAAGGGGTCCTCTGGAAACACCATATATTTT. This sequence encodes CAISKGSSGNTIYF.

The chain joins TRBV4-3 to TRBJ2-2, with unresolved D. Trimming removed 2 bases from V and 5 bases from J, with 3 bases in between. From germline, CDR1 is LGHNA and CDR2 YSLEER. This CDR3 region has 12 residues. For the CDR3, the DNA is TGCGCCAGCAGCCAACGGACCGGGGAGCTGTTTTTT. Protein: CASSQRTGELFF.

The gene calls are TRBV9 and TRBJ1-2, with 9 bases fitting TRBD1. The V gene end was trimmed by 3 bases and the J gene end by 5 bases; junction bases not matched to a gene: 5. The CDR3 is 14 amino acids. Germline loops: CDR1 SGDLS, CDR2 YYNGEE. The CDR3 sequence is CASSEGQGAYGYTF. DNA for the CDR3: TGTGCCAGCAGCGAGGGACAGGGAGCTTATGGCTACACCTTC. Drawing the rest from reference TRBV9 and TRBJ1-2, the complete variable domain is DSGVTQTPKHLITATGQRVTLRCSPRSGDLSVYWYQQSLDQGLQFLIQYYNGEERAKGNILERFSAQQFPDLHSELNLSSLELGDSALYFCASSEGQGAYGYTFGSGTRLTVV.

J is TRBJ1-1 and V is TRBV28; the D is unclear. This CDR3 has 13 residues. V was cut by 7 bases and J by 2 bases, with 11 bases left in between. Germline assignment: CDR1 MDHEN and CDR2 SYDVKM. In nucleotides, the CDR3 is TGTGCCAGCACCAACCCGGTTAACACTGAAGCTTTCTTT. Residues: CASTNPVNTEAFF.

The V gene is TRBV29-1, the J gene TRBJ2-1; maybe TRBD2 (8 bases). The CDR3 has 14 residues. Trimming cost V 4 bases and J 11 bases, with 21 bases left between them. Germline V gene sequence: CDR1 SQVTM, CDR2 ANQGSEA. The CDR3 sequence is CSVVRGGTADQQFF. The DNA for the CDR3 is TGCAGCGTTGTTCGGGGGGGGACAGCGGATCAGCAGTTCTTC.

This rearrangement joins TRBV29-1 to TRBJ2-3, with no clear D. The CDR3 loop spans 11 amino acids. Trimming removed 4 bases from V and 7 bases from J, with 9 bases in between. CDR1 and CDR2 (germline): SQVTM, ANQGSEA. The CDR3 loop reads CSVAPFNTQYF. The CDR3 nucleotides are TGCAGCGTTGCTCCTTTTAATACGCAGTATTTT.

This clone was detected a few times. J is TRBJ1-6 and V is TRBV7-2; D not certain. From germline, CDR1 is SGHTA and CDR2 FQGNSA. V was trimmed by 3 bases and J by 14 bases, leaving 11 bases between them. This CDR3 is 12 amino acids long. The CDR3 sequence: CASSFPGSSLHF. DNA of the CDR3: TGTGCCAGCAGCTTTCCCGGGTCATCCCTCCACTTT.